This T cell receptor (beta chain) was recorded in a study of T cell responses to AZD1222 COVID-19 vaccine. The study's findings and limits: At baseline, seropositivity was found in only six or seven AZD1222 recipients.

For this clone: The target antigen is unknown.

Generated by immunoSEQ multiplex PCR, the TCRdb table keeps only in-frame clones and is missing some. This sample has under 150,000 clones, with just under 95% found just once. Trimming cost V 4 bases and J 4 bases; bases outside gene matches: 5. CDR1 SEHNR and CDR2 FQNEAQ come from the germline V gene (reference sequence). This CDR3 is 15 amino acids long. The sequence was collected from an adult in good health. Sequencing used peripheral blood, obtained on day 0 of AZD1222 vaccination. The chain employs TRBV7-9 and TRBJ2-3; 10 bases are a match to TRBD1. For the CDR3, the DNA is TGTGCCAGCAGCTCGAGGGACAGGGGTCCAGATACGCAGTATTTT. This sequence encodes CASSSRDRGPDTQYF.